These 15 T cell receptor beta chains came from one sample sequenced in a study of blood T cell repertoires in COVID-19. The repertoire was sequenced with immunoSEQ multiplex PCR; TCRdb's copy has only in-frame clones and lacks some. This table holds 400,000 to 550,000 clones, 87% found once. Sequenced input: PBMCs or T cells enriched from blood (not recorded which). The source is a young woman with acute COVID-19.

This chain links TRBV7-3 with TRBJ2-5; the match to TRBD2 covers 7 bases. Germline CDR1 SGHTA, CDR2 FQGTGA. The CDR3 loop spans 15 amino acids. V shed 4 bases, J shed 2 bases, and the junction held 7 bases outside the gene matches. CDR3 in DNA: TGTGCCAGCAGCTCCCAAGGCGGGAGACAAGAGACCCAGTACTTC. Encoded protein: CASSSQGGRQETQYF.

This CDR3 is CASSTVTDTQYF. For the CDR3, the DNA is TGTGCCAGCAGCACTGTCACAGATACGCAGTATTTT. V and J are TRBV3-1 (or the pseudogene TRBV3-2) and TRBJ2-3; D call uncertain. The CDR3 is 12 amino acids. The V and J ends lost 5 bases and 2 bases respectively, with 5 bases between them. In germline, CDR1 is LGHDT, CDR2 YNNKEL (reference sequence).

This chain links TRBV15 with TRBJ2-1; D is uncertain. CDR1 and CDR2 (germline): LNHNV, YYDKDF (reference sequence). Between the trimmed V and J ends, which lost 5 bases and 9 bases, there was a span of 14 bases. The CDR3 loop spans 13 amino acids. The CDR3 reads CATSPRSESEQFF. The CDR3, as DNA: TGTGCCACCAGCCCCCGGTCCGAGAGTGAGCAGTTCTTC. The full variable domain, with the rest looked up from reference TRBV15 and TRBJ2-1, is DAMVIQNPRYQVTQFGKPVTLSCSQTLNHNVMYWYQQKSSQAPKLLFHYYDKDFNNEADTPDNFQSRRPNTSFCFLDIRSPGLGDTAMYLCATSPRSESEQFFGPGTRLTVL.

The genes are TRBV6-5 and TRBJ2-5; TRBD2 agrees at 7 bases. Germline V gene sequence: CDR1 MNHEY, CDR2 SVGAGI. Trimming took 0 bases from V and 5 from J; bases not matched to a gene: 3. The CDR3 runs to 14 residues. The CDR3 DNA sequence: TGTGCCAGCAGTTACTCGACTAGCCGGGAGACCCAGTACTTC. Translation gives CASSYSTSRETQYF.

The CDR3, as DNA: TGCGCCAGCAGCCCCGACAGGGGGCGCGACTATGGCTACACCTTC. This translates into CASSPDRGRDYGYTF. V usage is TRBV5-1 and J usage is TRBJ1-2; 10 bases map to TRBD1. The CDR3 totals 15 residues. V trimming: 4 bases; J trimming: 3 bases; junction bases outside the gene matches: 6. Germline CDR1 SGHRS, CDR2 YFSETQ.

This sequence joins TRBV24-1 and TRBJ1-6, with a tentative D call TRBD1 (5 bases). There are 16 residues in the CDR3. Per germline, CDR1 KGHDR and CDR2 SFDVKD. Trimming stripped 7 bases from V and 7 bases from J, with 19 bases between. CDR3: CATRVDIGEVNSPLHF. The CDR3 bases are TGTGCCACCAGGGTCGACATAGGGGAGGTAAATTCACCCCTCCACTTT.

The count of this clone is one. A read error may produce the germline difference seen at one junction end. Written as DNA, the CDR3 is TGTGCTAGCAGCCTCGACAGGGAGACAGATACGCAGTATTTT. As protein: CASSLDRETDTQYF. The chain is built from TRBV7-7 and TRBJ2-3; 7 positions agree with TRBD1. CDR3 length: 14 amino acids. Germline V lookup: CDR1 SSHAT, CDR2 FNYEAQ (reference sequence).

This chain joins TRBV29-1 and TRBJ1-2; D is unclear. Germline V gives CDR1 SQVTM, CDR2 ANQGSEA. V shed 4 bases and J shed 3 bases, with 9 bases lying between them. The CDR3 loop spans 12 amino acids. CDR3 loop: CSVGTRDYGYTF. Written as DNA, the CDR3 is TGCAGCGTTGGGACGCGGGACTATGGCTACACCTTC.

The chain uses TRBV5-5 and TRBJ2-1; TRBD2 matches at 8 bases. V shed 1 base and J 9 bases; nucleotides not matched to a gene: 9. This CDR3 has 15 residues. Germline V gene lookup returns CDR1 SGHKS and CDR2 YYEKEE (reference sequence). The CDR3 nucleotides read TGTGCCAGCAGCTTGCCCAGCGGGAGACTGTCTGAGCAGTTCTTC. Its protein product is CASSLPSGRLSEQFF. The full variable domain, rest sourced from reference TRBV5-5 and TRBJ2-1, is DAGVTQSPTHLIKTRGQQVTLRCSPISGHKSVSWYQQVLGQGPQFIFQYYEKEERGRGNFPDRFSARQFPNYSSELNVNALLLGDSALYLCASSLPSGRLSEQFFGPGTRLTVL.

This chain joins TRBV5-1 and TRBJ1-6, with D hard to call. CDR3 size: 14 residues. Looked up from germline, CDR1 is SGHRS and CDR2 is YFSETQ. Between the trimmed V and J ends, which lost 4 bases and 0 bases, there was a span of 5 bases. The CDR3: CASSPDSYNSPLHF. In DNA, the CDR3 is TGCGCCAGCAGCCCAGACTCCTATAATTCACCCCTCCACTTT.

The chain carries TRBV9 and TRBJ2-2; TRBD1 matches at 7 bases. Unmatched junction bases numbered 10, after V lost 4 bases and J lost 1 base. CDR3 length: 17 residues. Germline V gene lookup returns CDR1 SGDLS and CDR2 YYNGEE. The CDR3 DNA is TGTGCCAGCAGCCCGCCTGATAGGACAGGGAACACCGGGGAGCTGTTTTTT. This encodes CASSPPDRTGNTGELFF.

This chain connects TRBV19 to TRBJ1-2, with D hard to call. In germline, CDR1 is LNHDA, CDR2 SQIVND (reference sequence). Trimming removed 3 bases from V and 1 base from J, with 6 bases in between. The CDR3 is made up of 13 amino acids. CDR3 DNA sequence: TGTGCCAGTAGTATTCAGAATAACTATGGCTACACCTTC. Its translation is CASSIQNNYGYTF. The variable domain in full, with the rest retrieved from reference TRBV19 and TRBJ1-2, is DGGITQSPKYLFRKEGQNVTLSCEQNLNHDAMYWYRQDPGQGLRLIYYSQIVNDFQKGDIAEGYSVSREKKESFPLTVTSAQKNPTAFYLCASSIQNNYGYTFGSGTRLTVV.

The V gene is TRBV30, the J gene TRBJ1-1; D uncertain. The CDR3 extends over 13 amino acids. The germline V gene encodes CDR1 GTSNPN and CDR2 SVGIG (reference sequence). Trimming left V 0 bases short and J 3 bases short, with 8 bases between. The DNA of the CDR3 is TGTGCCTGGAGTGTATCCTTTTACACTGAAGCTTTCTTT. Residues: CAWSVSFYTEAFF.

This chain uses TRBV14 with TRBJ2-3; D uncertain. The CDR3 loop spans 17 amino acids. Per germline, CDR1 SGHDN and CDR2 FVKESK. V shed 1 base and J shed 2 bases, with 16 bases lying between them. CDR3 protein: CASSQAVVRLFTDTQYF. The CDR3 DNA follows: TGTGCCAGCAGCCAAGCCGTGGTGCGACTGTTCACAGATACGCAGTATTTT.

This clone showed up just once. The chain links TRBV6-5 to TRBJ2-3, with D tentatively TRBD2 (7 bases). Between the trimmed V and J ends, which lost 7 bases and 0 bases, there was a span of 14 bases. CDR3 size: 15 residues. Germline CDR1 is MNHEY and CDR2 is SVGAGI. CDR3 region: CASTKQGGSTDTQYF. CDR3 DNA: TGTGCCAGCACTAAACAGGGAGGGAGCACAGATACGCAGTATTTT.